Listed below are T cell receptor beta chains from one sample, sequenced in a study of T cell repertoires in cytomegalovirus infection. TCRdb passed the reads through MiXCR, listing each CDR3 protein once. The sample has a few hundred thousand distinct CDR3 sequences, approximately 40% seen once; the top ten hold roughly 50%. No antigen is known for these receptors. Here the sequenced sample was cultured PBMCs, taken from culture after CMV antigen stimulation. The receptor source for this set is a human donor in good health (CMV status not recorded). Some clones in this sample may be carry-over from other donors' samples. CDR3s include the opening cysteine and the closing phenylalanine or tryptophan. A D gene is named only where the DNA matches it firmly. Only some rows state a clone size, as once, few, many or a class for expanded clones.

v_call: TRBV4-3; d_call: NA; clone_size: NA; j_call: TRBJ2-3; cdr3_aa: CASSQVNQGGDTQYF; cdr3_nt: TGCGCCAGCAGTCAAGTAAATCAAGGGGGAGATACGCAGTATTTT
v_call: TRBV15; d_call: NA; clone_size: NA; j_call: TRBJ2-5; cdr3_aa: CATSPGVGETQYF; cdr3_nt: TGTGCCACCAGCCCGGGAGTAGGAGAGACCCAGTACTTC
v_call: TRBV7-6; d_call: NA; clone_size: NA; j_call: TRBJ2-1; cdr3_aa: CASSLYIVGLGGPEQFF; cdr3_nt: TGTGCCAGCAGCTTATATATTGTGGGTTTAGGGGGGCCTGAGCAGTTCTTC
v_call: TRBV7-2; d_call: TRBD1; clone_size: NA; j_call: TRBJ2-3; cdr3_aa: CASSYGTAFTDTQYF; cdr3_nt: TGTGCCAGCAGCTACGGGACAGCCTTCACAGATACGCAGTATTTT
v_call: TRBV27; d_call: TRBD1; clone_size: NA; j_call: TRBJ1-2; cdr3_aa: CASLDRGRNGYTF; cdr3_nt: TGTGCCAGCCTTGACAGGGGGCGCAATGGCTACACCTTC
v_call: TRBV2; d_call: TRBD1; clone_size: NA; j_call: TRBJ2-2; cdr3_aa: CASTKTGGLAGELFF; cdr3_nt: TGTGCCAGCACAAAGACAGGGGGACTGGCCGGGGAGCTGTTTTTT
v_call: TRBV18; d_call: NA; clone_size: NA; j_call: TRBJ1-2; cdr3_aa: CASSPDTSGEYGYTF; cdr3_nt: TGTGCCAGCTCACCAGACACCTCGGGAGAGTATGGCTACACCTTC
v_call: TRBV19; d_call: TRBD1; clone_size: NA; j_call: TRBJ2-7; cdr3_aa: CASKAGTAYEQYF; cdr3_nt: TGTGCCAGTAAGGCAGGGACAGCCTACGAGCAGTACTTC
v_call: TRBV7-8; d_call: NA; clone_size: NA; j_call: TRBJ2-1; cdr3_aa: CASSLRRFRQGGYNEQFF; cdr3_nt: TGTGCCAGCAGCCTGCGGCGGTTTCGGCAGGGCGGTTACAATGAGCAGTTCTTC
v_call: TRBV19; d_call: TRBD2; clone_size: NA; j_call: TRBJ2-1; cdr3_aa: CASSSRTSGSSAEQFF; cdr3_nt: TGTGCCAGTAGTTCCCGGACTAGCGGGAGTTCAGCTGAGCAGTTCTTC
v_call: TRBV5-1; d_call: NA; clone_size: few; j_call: TRBJ2-1; cdr3_aa: CASSLGRMFTMRQFF; cdr3_nt: TGCGCCAGCAGCTTGGGGAGGATGTTTACAATGAGGCAGTTCTTC